A selection of T cell receptor beta chains follows, all from one sample in a study of blood T cell repertoires in COVID-19. The protocol was immunoSEQ multiplex PCR, while the TCRdb copy is restricted to in-frame clones and leaves out a portion. The table records about 82,000 clones, about 83% of them present only once. Material for sequencing was peripheral blood. The origin of the receptors is a woman aged 60-75 years with acute or convalescent COVID-19. CDR3s include the opening cysteine and the closing phenylalanine or tryptophan. D genes are given only for firm matches. The size field is filled for only some rows; it gives once, few, many or a size class.

d_gene	abundance	v_gene	j_gene	CDR3nt	CDR3aa
.	.	TRBV30	TRBJ2-7	TGTGCCTGGAGTGTAGGACAGCCCTACGAGCAGTACTTC	CAWSVGQPYEQYF
.	.	TRBV12-3/TRBV12-4	TRBJ1-5	TGTGCCAGCAGTTGGAGGGGACATCAGCCCCAGCATTTT	CASSWRGHQPQHF
.	.	TRBV6-2/TRBV6-3	TRBJ1-2	TGTGCCAGCAGTTACTCCTCAACAGACTATGGCTACACCTTC	CASSYSSTDYGYTF
.	.	TRBV6-1	TRBJ2-7	TGTGCCAGCAGTGATAATACGTTGCAGGACGAGCAGTACTTC	CASSDNTLQDEQYF
.	few	TRBV2	TRBJ1-1	TGTGCCAGCAGGGCTGACATGAACACTGAAGCTTTCTTT	CASRADMNTEAFF
.	.	TRBV7-8	TRBJ1-2	TGTGCCAGCAGCGCCGGGAATTATGGCTACACCTTC	CASSAGNYGYTF
TRBD1	.	TRBV5-1	TRBJ1-2	TGCGCCAGCAGCTTGGCGGGACAGGGGGTCGGCTACACCTTC	CASSLAGQGVGYTF
.	once	TRBV4-1	TRBJ1-4	TGCGCCAGCAGCCAAGATCTGGACACATCTAATGAAAAACTGTTTTTT	CASSQDLDTSNEKLFF
TRBD1	.	TRBV7-9	TRBJ2-1	TGTGCCAGCAGCTCAACGGGACAGGGGCCGTACAATGAGCAGTTCTTC	CASSSTGQGPYNEQFF
.	.	TRBV3-1/TRBV3-2	TRBJ1-2	TGTGCCAGCAGCCAAGACCCCATGAGTAACTATGGCTACACCTTC	CASSQDPMSNYGYTF
.	.	TRBV30	TRBJ1-6	TGTGCCTGGAGTCTCTGGCAAGCTAGCTATAATTCACCCCTCCACTTT	CAWSLWQASYNSPLHF
TRBD1	.	TRBV5-4	TRBJ2-2	TGTGCCAGCAGCTCAAACCGGGACAGGGGTAACACCGGGGAGCTGTTTTTT	CASSSNRDRGNTGELFF
TRBD1	.	TRBV7-9	TRBJ1-3	TGTGCCAGCAGCCCTGGGACAGTAGGAAACACCATATATTTT	CASSPGTVGNTIYF
.	many	TRBV20-1	TRBJ2-7	TGCAGTGCTAGTGAGGCCACTATCTACGAGCAGTACTTC	CSASEATIYEQYF
.	once	TRBV4-3	TRBJ1-2	TGCGCCAGCAGCCCTCAACGGCGGGAGGCCTATGGCTACACCTTC	CASSPQRREAYGYTF
TRBD1	.	TRBV6-5	TRBJ1-2	TGTGCCAGCAGTTACGAGACAGGGGGCTTAGGCTACACCTTC	CASSYETGGLGYTF
TRBD1	.	TRBV24-1	TRBJ1-5	TGTGCCACCGGCCAGGGGGATCAGCCCCAGCATTTT	CATGQGDQPQHF
.	.	TRBV2	TRBJ1-2	TGTGCCAGCAGTGAAAGCAGGGGTCATGGCTACACCTTC	CASSESRGHGYTF
.	once	TRBV7-6	TRBJ1-1	TGTGCCAGCAGCTTAGACAGGGTAGGGACTGAAGCTTTCTTT	CASSLDRVGTEAFF
TRBD1	.	TRBV19	TRBJ1-5	TGTGCCAGTAGTATTGGCCAGGGGGGCCCTAGCAATCAGCCCCAGCATTTT	CASSIGQGGPSNQPQHF
.	.	TRBV11-3	TRBJ1-1	TGTGCCAGCAGCTTAGATCGGGGGGCTGGCACTGAAGCTTTCTTT	CASSLDRGAGTEAFF
.	.	TRBV5-1	TRBJ1-1	TGCGCCAGCAATCCCGAACCCGTGGGCGACACTGAAGCTTTCTTT	CASNPEPVGDTEAFF
TRBD2	.	TRBV11-3	TRBJ2-1	TGTGCCAGCAGCTGGAAGCGGGACCGTATTTACAATGAGCAGTTCTTC	CASSWKRDRIYNEQFF
TRBD1	few	TRBV10-2	TRBJ1-1	TGCGCCAGCAGCCAGGGACAGGTAACTGAAGCTTTCTTT	CASSQGQVTEAFF
.	few	TRBV5-1	TRBJ1-2	TGCGCCAGCAGCTTGGGAGCAGGGGCGGTTGGGTATGGCTACACCTTC	CASSLGAGAVGYGYTF
TRBD2	.	TRBV7-6	TRBJ2-3	TGTGCCAGCAGCTTAGCCAGCGGGGGGAGCACAGATACGCAGTATTTT	CASSLASGGSTDTQYF
TRBD2	.	TRBV28	TRBJ2-1	TGTGCCAGCAGCTGGGGGCAGGGACTAGCGGGAGGGCCGGGCAATGAGCAGTTCTTC	CASSWGQGLAGGPGNEQFF
.	.	TRBV29-1	TRBJ2-5	TGCAGCGTTGACAGGGGCCAAGAGACCCAGTACTTC	CSVDRGQETQYF
TRBD1	.	TRBV29-1	TRBJ1-1	TGCAGCGGGACAGGGGGCCCCACTGAAGCTTTCTTT	CSGTGGPTEAFF
.	few	TRBV30	TRBJ1-1	TGTGCCTGGAGGGCCCGACAGAGGATGAACACTGAAGCTTTCTTT	CAWRARQRMNTEAFF
.	.	TRBV6-1	TRBJ1-5	TGTGCCAGCAGTGAACACAGGGCACAGCCCCAGCATTTT	CASSEHRAQPQHF
.	.	TRBV4-2	TRBJ1-4	TGTGCCAGCAGTTCAGGGCAGGGGTCGGGTAATGAAAAACTGTTTTTT	CASSSGQGSGNEKLFF
.	.	TRBV5-6	TRBJ1-2	TGTGCCAGCAGCTTGGGTTGGGCAGGAGGCTACACCTTC	CASSLGWAGGYTF
.	few	TRBV7-2	TRBJ1-3	TGTGCCAGCAGCGGAGAGGACAGACCCTCTGGAAACACCATATATTTT	CASSGEDRPSGNTIYF
.	.	TRBV5-1	TRBJ2-3	TGCGCCAGCAGCTTGACTACCCCAGGAGGGACAGATACGCAGTATTTT	CASSLTTPGGTDTQYF
.	few	TRBV5-1	TRBJ2-1	TGCGCCAGCACCGGAGAAAGCCTATACAATGAGCAGTTCTTC	CASTGESLYNEQFF
.	.	TRBV2	TRBJ1-1	TGTGCCAGCAGTACCCTAATGAACACTGAAGCTTTCTTT	CASSTLMNTEAFF
.	once	TRBV9	TRBJ1-1	TGTGCCAGCAGCGGAACCCTAAGCACTGAAGCTTTCTTT	CASSGTLSTEAFF
TRBD1	.	TRBV10-3	TRBJ1-2	TGTGCCACCACACAGGGGAGCTATGGCTACACCTTC	CATTQGSYGYTF